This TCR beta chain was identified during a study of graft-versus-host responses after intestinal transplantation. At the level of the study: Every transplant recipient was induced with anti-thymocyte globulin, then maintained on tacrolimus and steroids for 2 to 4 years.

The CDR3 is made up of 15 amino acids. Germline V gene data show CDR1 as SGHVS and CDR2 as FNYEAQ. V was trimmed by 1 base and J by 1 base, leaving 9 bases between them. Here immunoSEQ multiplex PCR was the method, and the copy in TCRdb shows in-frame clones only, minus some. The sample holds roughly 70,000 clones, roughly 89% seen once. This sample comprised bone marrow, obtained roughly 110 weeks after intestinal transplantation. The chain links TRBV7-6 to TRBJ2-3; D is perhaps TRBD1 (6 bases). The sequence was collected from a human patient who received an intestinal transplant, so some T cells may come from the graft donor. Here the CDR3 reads CASSLGGGGTDTQYF. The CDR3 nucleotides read TGTGCCAGCAGCTTAGGTGGGGGCGGCACAGATACGCAGTATTTT.